Listed below are T cell receptor beta chains from one sample, sequenced in a study of cytomegalovirus exposure and HLA in healthy donors. Libraries were prepared by immunoSEQ multiplex PCR; TCRdb keeps only in-frame clonotypes and omits some of them. The data contain fewer than 200,000 clones, approximately 71% of them singletons. The sample was PBMCs. The origin of the receptors is a girl aged 10 to 17 in good health and CMV-seronegative. Each CDR3 is given with its conserved first and last residue. Fields, in order: clone size, D gene, J gene, V gene, CDR3 protein, CDR3 DNA. The D gene is left open where the match is weak. A clone size is listed for some rows: how often the clone was seen (once, few, many), or a class if it is expanded.

- TRBD1 TRBJ2-3 TRBV25-1 CASKRTGVGDTQYF TGTGCCAGCAAAAGGACAGGGGTTGGAGATACGCAGTATTTT
- - TRBJ1-2 TRBV5-1 CASSSRGADGYTF TGCGCCAGCAGCTCCAGGGGAGCTGATGGCTACACCTTC
- - TRBJ1-1 TRBV28 CASSTDRKNTEAFF TGTGCCAGCAGCACGGACAGAAAGAACACTGAAGCTTTCTTT
- - TRBJ2-3 TRBV5-1 CASSPGDRTDTQYF TGCGCCAGCAGCCCAGGGGATCGCACAGATACGCAGTATTTT
- - TRBJ1-6 TRBV5-1 CASSLVGTNNSPLHF TGCGCCAGCAGCTTGGTAGGGACAAATAATTCACCCCTCCACTTT
- TRBD1 TRBJ1-2 TRBV5-1 CASIPLPRGDRGDGYTF TGCGCCAGCATACCCCTCCCTCGAGGGGACAGGGGGGATGGCTACACCTTC
- TRBD1 TRBJ1-1 TRBV19 CASSISGGPNTEAFF TGTGCCAGTAGTATTTCAGGGGGCCCGAACACTGAAGCTTTCTTT
- TRBD1 TRBJ1-2 TRBV6-1 CASSGFAPGGQGKEYGYTF TGTGCCAGCAGTGGCTTCGCCCCGGGGGGACAGGGAAAAGAGTATGGCTACACCTTC
- - TRBJ1-1 TRBV7-2 CASSFGGDTEAFF TGTGCCAGCAGCTTTGGAGGGGACACTGAAGCTTTCTTT
- - TRBJ1-4 TRBV5-4 CASSLDPGEGEKLFF TGTGCCAGCAGCTTGGACCCGGGGGAGGGGGAAAAACTGTTTTTT
once - TRBJ1-5 TRBV4-2 CASSQPTDRNDQPQHF TGTGCCAGCAGCCAACCAACCGACAGGAACGATCAGCCCCAGCATTTT
- TRBD2 TRBJ2-7 TRBV7-8 CASSSMAGREDEQYF TGTGCCAGCAGCTCCATGGCAGGCCGGGAGGACGAGCAGTACTTC
- TRBD2 TRBJ2-7 TRBV7-2 CASSPTGGGTYEQYF TGTGCCAGCAGCCCCACTGGCGGGGGGACCTACGAGCAGTACTTC
- - TRBJ2-6 TRBV9 CASSGGGPSGANVLTF TGTGCCAGCAGCGGAGGGGGACCCTCTGGGGCCAACGTCCTGACTTTC
- - TRBJ2-3 TRBV6-1 CATYDGSTDTQYF TGTGCCACATACGACGGGAGCACAGATACGCAGTATTTT
- - TRBJ1-5 TRBV14 CASSRDLNQPQHF TGTGCCAGCAGCCGAGATCTCAATCAGCCCCAGCATTTT
- - TRBJ2-7 TRBV5-8 CASSSDDYEQYF TGTGCCAGCAGCAGCGACGACTACGAGCAGTACTTC
few - TRBJ1-2 TRBV6-1 CASSETANYGYTF TGTGCCAGCAGTGAAACAGCTAACTATGGCTACACCTTC
- TRBD2 TRBJ2-2 TRBV5-1 CASKGTSGNTGELFF TGCGCCAGCAAGGGGACTAGCGGGAACACCGGGGAGCTGTTTTTT
- TRBD1 TRBJ1-3 TRBV7-9 CASSASGQGLHTIYF TGTGCCAGCAGCGCCTCGGGACAGGGTCTACACACCATATATTTT
few - TRBJ1-5 TRBV6-1 CASAEFNQPQHF TGTGCCAGCGCGGAGTTTAATCAGCCCCAGCATTTT
- - TRBJ1-1 TRBV28 CASSLPRLRLTEAFF TGTGCCAGCAGTTTACCGCGACTGCGACTCACTGAAGCTTTCTTT
once - TRBJ1-4 TRBV9 CASSPRRTAYNEKLFF TGTGCCAGCAGCCCTCGGAGGACGGCTTATAATGAAAAACTGTTTTTT
- - TRBJ2-1 TRBV29-1 CSVEYRGQLGEQFF TGCAGCGTTGAATATAGGGGTCAACTGGGTGAGCAGTTCTTC
- TRBD1 TRBJ1-2 TRBV5-1 CASSPGLRGTGEYSGYTF TGCGCCAGCAGCCCGGGCCTCAGGGGGACAGGGGAGTATAGTGGCTACACCTTC
- TRBD1 TRBJ1-4 TRBV12-5 CASGLIQGGVNEKLFF TGTGCTAGTGGCCTAATACAGGGGGGAGTTAATGAAAAACTGTTTTTT
- - TRBJ1-4 TRBV5-1 CASSLEDMAGKLFF TGCGCCAGCAGCTTAGAGGACATGGCAGGAAAACTGTTTTTT
- - TRBJ1-1 TRBV2 CASRTGDEAFF TGTGCCAGCAGGACAGGAGATGAAGCTTTCTTT
- - TRBJ2-6 TRBV13 CASSQLAPSGANVLTF TGTGCCAGCAGCCAGTTAGCACCCTCTGGGGCCAACGTCCTGACTTTC
- TRBD1 TRBJ1-4 TRBV15 CATSRVVGQGTEKLFF TGTGCCACCAGCAGAGTGGTTGGACAGGGAACTGAAAAACTGTTTTTT
- - TRBJ1-1 TRBV6-5 CASSYAGGMNTEAFF TGTGCCAGCAGTTACGCCGGGGGTATGAACACTGAAGCTTTCTTT
- - TRBJ2-2 TRBV25-1 CASSEAADNTGELFF TGTGCCAGCAGTGAAGCGGCAGATAACACCGGGGAGCTGTTTTTT
- - TRBJ1-6 TRBV5-6 CASSLESGHNSPLHF TGTGCCAGCAGCTTAGAGTCAGGCCATAATTCACCCCTCCACTTT
few - TRBJ2-1 TRBV12-5 CASGLRGPSSYNEQFF TGTGCTAGTGGTTTGAGGGGTCCCAGCTCCTACAATGAGCAGTTCTTC
- - TRBJ2-7 TRBV19 CASSMGAQGTYEQYF TGTGCCAGTAGTATGGGGGCCCAGGGGACCTACGAGCAGTACTTC
few - TRBJ2-2 TRBV5-1 CASSLKGSGNTGELFF TGCGCCAGCAGCTTGAAGGGTAGCGGTAACACCGGGGAGCTGTTTTTT
- - TRBJ2-3 TRBV9 CASSGVGMGGSSTDTQYF TGTGCCAGCAGCGGGGTCGGAATGGGGGGTTCTAGCACAGATACGCAGTATTTT
- TRBD2 TRBJ2-1 TRBV9 CASSPTGGGAANEQFF TGTGCCAGCAGCCCTACCGGCGGGGGGGCCGCCAATGAGCAGTTCTTC
- - TRBJ2-1 TRBV28 CASSSKHDNEQFF TGTGCCAGCAGTTCCAAACATGATAATGAGCAGTTCTTC
- TRBD1 TRBJ2-1 TRBV29-1 CSVAADRQGPYNEQFF TGCAGCGTTGCCGCGGATCGACAGGGCCCCTACAATGAGCAGTTCTTC
- - TRBJ1-1 TRBV23-1 CASSEETGQLSEAFF TGCGCCAGCAGTGAAGAGACAGGACAGTTGTCGGAAGCTTTCTTT
- TRBD1 TRBJ1-2 TRBV19 CASSTRQGEFYGYTF TGTGCCAGTAGTACCCGACAGGGAGAATTCTATGGCTACACCTTC
- - TRBJ2-7 TRBV18 CASSPARPYEQYF TGTGCCAGCTCACCAGCCAGGCCCTACGAGCAGTACTTC
- - TRBJ1-3 TRBV6-6 CASSYSAGNTIYF TGTGCCAGCAGTTATTCTGCTGGAAACACCATATATTTT
- TRBD2 TRBJ2-6 TRBV19 CASSPRTSGGTGANVLTF TGTGCCAGTAGTCCGAGGACTAGCGGGGGGACCGGGGCCAACGTCCTGACTTTC
- - TRBJ2-7 TRBV7-6 CASSSAQGNYYEQYF TGTGCCAGCAGCTCGGCGCAGGGTAACTACTACGAGCAGTACTTC
- - TRBJ2-2 TRBV5-6 CASSWGHGDTGELFF TGTGCCAGCAGCTGGGGACACGGAGACACCGGGGAGCTGTTTTTT
once TRBD1 TRBJ2-3 TRBV5-1 CASSSRTGSDTQYF TGCGCCAGCAGCTCCCGGACAGGGTCAGATACGCAGTATTTT
- - TRBJ1-2 TRBV27 CASSLIGGRQDGYTF TGTGCCAGCAGTTTAATCGGCGGGCGACAGGATGGCTACACCTTC
- - TRBJ1-6 TRBV5-6 CASSLADRLHSPLHF TGTGCCAGCAGCTTGGCCGACAGGCTACATTCACCCCTCCACTTT
- - TRBJ1-5 TRBV4-1 CASSQVDTYNQPQHF TGCGCCAGCAGCCAAGTCGACACCTACAATCAGCCCCAGCATTTT
- TRBD1 TRBJ1-1 TRBV7-9 CASSFFPDRNSEAFF TGTGCCAGCAGCTTTTTTCCGGACAGGAATTCTGAAGCTTTCTTT
few TRBD2 TRBJ2-3 TRBV5-4 CASSLRTSGGPQYF TGTGCCAGCAGCCTACGGACTAGCGGGGGTCCTCAGTATTTT
- TRBD2 TRBJ2-5 TRBV7-7 CASSSSSGEGETQYF TGTGCTAGCAGCTCCTCCAGCGGGGAGGGTGAGACCCAGTACTTC
- TRBD2 TRBJ2-1 TRBV30 CAWSLTSGVGNEQFF TGTGCCTGGAGCCTGACTAGCGGAGTAGGCAATGAGCAGTTCTTC
once TRBD1 TRBJ1-2 TRBV18 CASSPLDRMNGYTF TGTGCCAGCTCACCCCTGGACAGGATGAATGGCTACACCTTC
- - TRBJ2-3 TRBV9 CASSVAADTQYF TGTGCCAGCAGCGTAGCTGCGGATACGCAGTATTTT
- - TRBJ1-5 TRBV25-1 CASSGTGSNQPQHF TGTGCCAGCAGTGGGACTGGTAGCAATCAGCCCCAGCATTTT
- - TRBJ1-1 TRBV25-1 CASSEQGFSNTEAFF TGTGCCAGCAGTGAACAGGGGTTCTCGAACACTGAAGCTTTCTTT
- - TRBJ1-5 TRBV7-9 CASSLLGQPQHF TGTGCCAGCAGCTTGCTCGGTCAGCCCCAGCATTTT